This T cell receptor (beta chain) comes out of a study of shared clonotypes between healthy human individuals. Broader study findings: Of the naive CD4 clonotypes, about 5% were shared across several donors.

Each of the donors was a healthy adult who was HIV-negative and had not had a recent acute infection or vaccination. A note on this clone: Its antigen is currently unknown.

Libraries were prepared by immunoSEQ multiplex PCR; TCRdb keeps only in-frame clonotypes and omits some of them. The table shows 2 million to 2.5 million clones, with 95% occurring only once. The origin of this receptor is a young man in good health. The sample consisted of naive CD4+ T cells sorted from blood. Subset denoted: CD45RA+ positively selected.

In DNA, the CDR3 is TGCGCCAGCAGCTCAGCCGACAGGTATGGCTACACCTTC. This encodes CASSSADRYGYTF. The genes are TRBV4-1 and TRBJ1-2, with D tentatively TRBD1 (6 bases). There are 13 residues in the CDR3. Looked up from germline, CDR1 is MGHRA and CDR2 is YSYEKL. V dropped 5 bases and J dropped 5 bases, with 12 bases sitting between them.